A selection of T cell receptor beta chains follows, all from one sample in a study of T cell responses to AZD1222 COVID-19 vaccine. Clones were sequenced by immunoSEQ multiplex PCR, and TCRdb holds only the in-frame ones, with some missing. The sample lists over 110,000 clones; roughly 92% were seen once. The sample consisted of peripheral blood, taken 28 days after the second AZD1222 dose. The origin of the receptors is an adult who received the AZD1222 COVID-19 vaccine. Both conserved end residues are part of each CDR3. D genes are given only for firm matches. Size values are once, few and many counts, or a class for expanded clones, and some rows have none.

length	D	J	size	V	DNA	CDR3
17	.	TRBJ1-5	.	TRBV19	TGTGCCAGTATAAACACCGCCCCGGGGCTTGGGAATCAGCCCCAGCATTTT	CASINTAPGLGNQPQHF
15	.	TRBJ1-3	few	TRBV28	TGTGCCAGCAGAGAAACAGGGAGTGCTGGAAACACCATATATTTT	CASRETGSAGNTIYF
13	TRBD1	TRBJ1-2	.	TRBV12-3/TRBV12-4	TGTGCCAGCACCCCGACAGGGGGCTATGGCTACACCTTC	CASTPTGGYGYTF
19	.	TRBJ1-2	.	TRBV29-1	TGCAGCGTTATATCGGGAATAGGATCCAGAAGGGGTCTGAACTATGGCTACACCTTC	CSVISGIGSRRGLNYGYTF
13	.	TRBJ2-1	.	TRBV6-1	TGTGCCAGCAGTGAATCACGGACTGTCGGGCAGTTCTTC	CASSESRTVGQFF
15	TRBD1	TRBJ2-2	.	TRBV2	TGTGCCAGCAATAGACAGGGGGTTGATACCGGGGAGCTGTTTTTT	CASNRQGVDTGELFF
12	.	TRBJ1-1	.	TRBV10-2	TGCGCCAGCAGTGCAGCCTTAACTGAAGCTTTCTTT	CASSAALTEAFF
13	.	TRBJ1-1	.	TRBV2	TGTGCCAGCAGTGCCGGGACGCACACTGAAGCTTTCTTT	CASSAGTHTEAFF
14	.	TRBJ1-5	few	TRBV6-5	TGTGCCAGCAGTTATGGGGGGGCCAATCAGCCCCAGCATTTT	CASSYGGANQPQHF
11	.	TRBJ1-2	.	TRBV12-3/TRBV12-4	TGTGCCAGCAGGAGGACTCGTGGCTACACCTTC	CASRRTRGYTF
12	.	TRBJ1-1	.	TRBV30	TGTGCCTGGAGTACAGGGTACACTGAAGCTTTCTTT	CAWSTGYTEAFF
15	.	TRBJ1-1	.	TRBV6-2/TRBV6-3	TGTGCCAGCAGTTACGGGGTAGGCATGAACACTGAAGCTTTCTTT	CASSYGVGMNTEAFF
15	TRBD2	TRBJ2-7	.	TRBV7-9	TGTGCCAGCAGCCCTAGGGGACTAGCGGGAGGGTCGCAGTACTTC	CASSPRGLAGGSQYF
19	TRBD1	TRBJ1-2	.	TRBV7-2	TGTGCCAGCAGCTTAGTTCTGGGACAGGGGGCCCTATTAAACTATGGCTACACCTTC	CASSLVLGQGALLNYGYTF
16	.	TRBJ1-2	.	TRBV6-5	TGTGCCAGCAGTTACTCGACCCCCCTGAGGGACTATGGCTACACCTTC	CASSYSTPLRDYGYTF
15	.	TRBJ1-1	.	TRBV7-9	TGTGCCAGCAGCTTAGTGGCTTCACAGAACACTGAAGCTTTCTTT	CASSLVASQNTEAFF
13	.	TRBJ1-2	once	TRBV7-2	TGTGCCAGCTTCTACGGGGGGACCTATGGCTACACCTTC	CASFYGGTYGYTF
13	.	TRBJ1-2	few	TRBV6-5	TGTGCCAGCAGTAGGAGTGGGACGGTCGGCTACACCTTC	CASSRSGTVGYTF
15	TRBD1	TRBJ2-3	once	TRBV11-2	TGTGCCAGCAGCCGGACAGGGGACCGCACAGATACGCAGTATTTT	CASSRTGDRTDTQYF
16	TRBD1	TRBJ1-5	.	TRBV19	TGTGCCAGTAGCCCGGACAGGCCGCCTCCTTATCAGCCCCAGCATTTT	CASSPDRPPPYQPQHF
18	TRBD2	TRBJ2-2	.	TRBV10-1	TGCGCCAGCAGCCGGCTAGCGGGAGGCATAACCTACACCGGGGAGCTGTTTTTT	CASSRLAGGITYTGELFF
11	.	TRBJ2-7	.	TRBV10-1	TGCGCCAGCAGTGGTGGCTACGAGCAGTACTTC	CASSGGYEQYF
14	.	TRBJ1-5	.	TRBV16	TGTGCCAGCAGCCAAGTGGGGGGCAATCAGCCCCAGCATTTT	CASSQVGGNQPQHF
14	.	TRBJ1-1	.	TRBV5-1	TGCGCCAGCAGCTTGGCGGGAGCTGGGGGTGAAGCTTTCTTT	CASSLAGAGGEAFF
17	TRBD1	TRBJ1-5	.	TRBV6-2/TRBV6-3	TGTGCCAGCAGTTACTATCCACGGGACAGCCTCAATCAGCCCCAGCATTTT	CASSYYPRDSLNQPQHF
15	.	TRBJ2-5	.	TRBV27	TGTGCCAGCAGTACGTATTCGGACAGTGGGGAGACCCAGTACTTC	CASSTYSDSGETQYF
16	TRBD2	TRBJ2-1	.	TRBV7-9	TGTGCCAGCAGCGCAACTAGCGGGAGCTCCTACAATGAGCAGTTCTTC	CASSATSGSSYNEQFF
14	TRBD1	TRBJ2-5	.	TRBV18	TGTGCCAGCTCGAACGGACAGGGCGGGGAGACCCAGTACTTC	CASSNGQGGETQYF
19	TRBD1	TRBJ1-5	.	TRBV7-8	TGTGCCAGCAGCTTAATAGACGGACAGGGTTTATCAAGCAATCAGCCCCAGCATTTT	CASSLIDGQGLSSNQPQHF
16	.	TRBJ1-1	once	TRBV25-1	TGTGCCAGCAGTGAGTGGACAGAAACTTTGAACACTGAAGCTTTCTTT	CASSEWTETLNTEAFF
15	.	TRBJ2-3	.	TRBV6-1	TGTGCCAGCAGTGAAGAAAGGAGGTCCACAGATACGCAGTATTTT	CASSEERRSTDTQYF
16	TRBD1	TRBJ1-1	.	TRBV5-4	TGTGCCAGCAGCCATGGACAGGGGTTCATGAACACTGAAGCTTTCTTT	CASSHGQGFMNTEAFF
16	TRBD2	TRBJ2-1	once	TRBV7-2	TGTGCCAGCAGCTTAGGGACTAGCGGGGGTTGGTATGAGCAGTTCTTC	CASSLGTSGGWYEQFF
12	.	TRBJ2-3	few	TRBV5-1	TGCGCCAGCAGGCGGAACACAGATACGCAGTATTTT	CASRRNTDTQYF
15	.	TRBJ1-6	.	TRBV27	TGTGCCAGCAGTTTCCAAAGCTCCTATAATTCACCCCTCCACTTT	CASSFQSSYNSPLHF
15	.	TRBJ2-1	.	TRBV19	TGTGCCAGTATCAGGACTAATAGGGGCTACAATGAGCAGTTCTTC	CASIRTNRGYNEQFF
14	TRBD2	TRBJ2-3	.	TRBV7-2	TGTGCCAGCAGCTTTTCTAGCGGAACAGATACGCAGTATTTT	CASSFSSGTDTQYF